The 27 T cell receptor beta chains below all came from one sample that was sequenced in a study of T cells of healthy individuals. A single record per CDR3 protein comes from TCRdb applying MiXCR to the 5' RACE reads. The data show some 41,000 distinct CDR3 sequences, 3.5% to 5.5% seen once. These receptors were collected from a human donor in good health.

This clonotype has only a few counts. The CDR3 spells CASSPLDSFNYGYTF. CDR3 nucleotides: TGTGCCAGCTCACCCTTGGACAGCTTTAACTATGGCTACACCTTC. V is TRBV18 and J is TRBJ1-2; tentatively, D is TRBD1 (6 bases). Deletions cut 3 bases from V and 1 base from J, with 12 bases between. Germline CDR1 KGHSH, CDR2 LQKENI. This CDR3 spans 15 amino acids.

V gene TRBV7-9 combines with J gene TRBJ1-2, with 9 bases aligning to TRBD1. The CDR3 is 15 residues long. CDR1 and CDR2 (germline): SEHNR, FQNEAQ (reference sequence). The ends lost 4 bases at V and 8 bases at J; junction bases unmatched: 11. The chain's CDR3 is CASSSRTGDLLGYTF. The CDR3 coding sequence is TGTGCCAGCAGCTCCCGGACAGGGGATCTACTCGGCTACACCTTC.

This clonotype is medium-sized within its sample. CDR3 in amino acids: CASSTYSWGPIWETQYF. The DNA of the CDR3 is TGTGCCAGCAGCACTTATAGCTGGGGGCCCATTTGGGAGACCCAGTACTTC. The chain recombines TRBV13 with TRBJ2-5, with D possibly TRBD1 on 6 matching bases. The V gene's germline CDR1 is PRHDT and CDR2 FYEKMQ (reference sequence). Trimming took 5 bases from V and 5 from J, leaving 24 bases between them. CDR3 size: 17 residues.

This clonotype was recorded many times. J is TRBJ2-7 and V is TRBV5-1, with D maybe TRBD2 (6 bases). V lost 0 bases and J lost 6, with 13 bases in between. The length of the CDR3 is 14 residues. Germline lookup yields CDR1 SGHRS and CDR2 YFSETQ. CDR3 protein: CASSLEEGSREQYF. For the CDR3, the DNA is TGCGCCAGCAGCTTGGAGGAGGGTAGCCGCGAGCAGTACTTC.

In the case of this clonotype: A much larger clone is a single base away; this may be a read error. The CDR3 sequence: CSVGSGVVGSDTQYF. CDR3 nucleotide sequence: TGCAGCGTTGGTTCAGGGGTAGTAGGCTCAGATACGCAGTATTTT. The gene calls are TRBV29-1 and TRBJ2-3, with TRBD1 as a possible D gene (6 bases). Trimming took 4 bases from V and 4 from J, leaving 18 bases between them. The CDR3 has 15 residues. The germline V gene has CDR1 SQVTM and CDR2 ANQGSEA.

V is TRBV4-1 and J is TRBJ1-1; D possibly corresponds to TRBD1 (6 bases). The CDR3 consists of 13 residues. The V end was cut by 0 bases, the J end by 5 bases, with 7 bases between. Germline lookup yields CDR1 MGHRA and CDR2 YSYEKL. CDR3 in amino acids: CASSQDRGTEAFF. CDR3 DNA: TGCGCCAGCAGCCAAGACAGGGGAACTGAAGCTTTCTTT.

This clonotype came up many times. The chain has TRBV20-1 and TRBJ1-2; D gene unclear. The CDR3 consists of 12 residues. CDR1 DFQATT and CDR2 SNEGSKA come from the germline V gene (reference sequence). V was pared by 3 bases and J by 0 bases, with 5 bases between. CDR3 DNA sequence: TGCAGTGCTAGCTTAGCTAACTATGGCTACACCTTC. This encodes CSASLANYGYTF.

This clonotype was counted between two and nine times. The J gene is TRBJ2-2, the V gene TRBV6-5; D remains ambiguous. This CDR3 has 17 amino acids. Trimming removed 0 bases at V and 7 bases at J, with 18 bases between. Germline loops: CDR1 MNHEY, CDR2 SVGAGI. This CDR3 reads CASSYSAPFRSVGELFF. For the CDR3, the DNA is TGTGCCAGCAGTTACTCCGCCCCTTTCCGATCGGTCGGGGAGCTGTTTTTT.

The sample holds many counts of this clonotype. CDR3 sequence reads: CASTPGPGIEQYF. The CDR3 DNA follows: TGTGCCAGCACACCCGGGCCAGGCATCGAGCAGTACTTC. This chain connects TRBV11-2 to TRBJ2-7, with unresolved D. The germline V gene has CDR1 SGHAT and CDR2 FQNNGV. V lost 7 bases to trimming and J lost 6 bases, with 16 bases between them. The CDR3 is 13 amino acids.

There are a few counts of this clonotype. The chain is built from TRBV4-1 and TRBJ1-1, with D possibly matching TRBD1 (5 bases). The CDR3 runs to 16 residues. Germline V gives CDR1 MGHRA, CDR2 YSYEKL. V lost 1 base and J 1 base, leaving 13 bases between the germline ends. CDR3 loop: CASSQVRFQGNTEAFF. As DNA, the CDR3 is TGCGCCAGCAGCCAAGTTCGCTTTCAGGGGAACACTGAAGCTTTCTTT.

This clonotype appeared a few times. The chain is built from TRBV2 and TRBJ1-2; the D gene is possibly TRBD1 (6 bases). This CDR3 has 14 amino acids. Trimming shortened V by 6 bases and J by 6 bases, and 17 bases separated the two germline ends. Germline lookup yields CDR1 SNHLY and CDR2 FYNNEI. The CDR3 is CASSLAGTLDGYTF. The CDR3 region has the DNA TGTGCCAGCAGCCTCGCCGGGACACTTGATGGCTACACCTTC.

This clonotype has at least ten counts. The chain is built from TRBV18 and TRBJ2-4, with D perhaps TRBD1 (6 bases). The V end was cut by 2 bases, the J end by 0 bases, with 11 bases between. The CDR3 sequence is 16 residues long. The germline V gene encodes CDR1 KGHSH and CDR2 LQKENI. The CDR3 bases are TGTGCCAGCTCACCAGGGGGCCAGCCAGCCAAAAACATTCAGTACTTC. The encoded protein is CASSPGGQPAKNIQYF.

The chain is built from TRBV6-1 and TRBJ2-1; TRBD2 matches at 13 bases. J gave up 6 bases and V 8 bases, and 4 bases lay outside the gene matches. The CDR3 totals 14 residues. Germline CDR1 reads MNHNS; CDR2 reads SASEGT. The DNA for the CDR3 is TGTGCCAGCGGACTAGCGGGAGTTGGCAATGAGCAGTTCTTC. As protein: CASGLAGVGNEQFF.

This clonotype was seen many times. The V gene is TRBV7-8, the J gene TRBJ2-3; D may be TRBD2 (5 bases). Germline V gene sequence: CDR1 SGHVS, CDR2 FQNEAQ. The V and J ends lost 0 bases and 0 bases respectively, with 10 bases between them. The CDR3 consists of 16 residues. The chain's CDR3 is CASSLAITRSTDTQYF. Here the CDR3 DNA reads TGTGCCAGCAGCTTAGCTATTACTAGAAGCACAGATACGCAGTATTTT.

This clonotype was counted at least ten times. This sequence joins TRBV29-1 and TRBJ2-1, with 8 bases identical to TRBD2. The germline V gene has CDR1 SQVTM and CDR2 ANQGSEA. This CDR3 spans 15 amino acids. Trimming took 8 bases from V and 1 from J; bases not matched to a gene: 10. The CDR3 is CSYGTGGSSYNEQFF. For the CDR3, the DNA is TGCAGCTACGGGACGGGAGGGTCGTCCTACAATGAGCAGTTCTTC.

This clonotype was detected many times. The rearrangement links TRBV5-4 to TRBJ2-7; 9 bases agree with TRBD1. Germline values: CDR1 SGHNT, CDR2 YYREEE (reference sequence). The CDR3 consists of 14 residues. V was pared by 4 bases and J by 6 bases, with 8 bases of the junction left unmatched. CDR3 residues: CASSHGTGRLEQYF. Here the CDR3 DNA reads TGTGCCAGCAGCCACGGGACAGGGAGGCTCGAGCAGTACTTC. Full variable domain (missing parts from reference TRBV5-4 and TRBJ2-7): ETGVTQSPTHLIKTRGQQVTLRCSSQSGHNTVSWYQQALGQGPQFIFQYYREEENGRGNFPPRFSGLQFPNYSSELNVNALELDDSALYLCASSHGTGRLEQYFGPGTRLTVT.

The rearrangement joins TRBV20-1 to TRBJ2-3; tentatively, D is TRBD1 (6 bases). In germline, CDR1 is DFQATT, CDR2 SNEGSKA (reference sequence). This CDR3 spans 15 amino acids. V lost 3 bases, J lost 3 bases, and 16 bases lay in between. The CDR3 region is CSARGVRGITDTQYF. The CDR3 DNA reads as TGCAGTGCTAGGGGAGTAAGGGGGATTACAGATACGCAGTATTTT.

The V gene is TRBV7-6, the J gene TRBJ2-2, with 9 nucleotides matching TRBD1. CDR1 is SGHVS, CDR2 FNYEAQ, per germline. This CDR3 spans 17 amino acids. V lost 6 bases, J lost 0 bases, and 8 bases stayed unmatched. As DNA, the CDR3 is TGTGCCAGCAGTCCAACCGGGACAGGGACGAACACCGGGGAGCTGTTTTTT. This sequence encodes CASSPTGTGTNTGELFF.

Only a few counts were recorded for this clonotype. The rearrangement links TRBV5-4 to TRBJ2-2; 7 positions match TRBD2. J lost 2 bases, V lost 1 base, and 2 bases had no gene match. The CDR3 runs 15 residues. The germline CDR1 and CDR2 sequences are SGHNT and YYREEE (reference sequence). The CDR3 reads CASSLRTRNTGELFF. CDR3 nucleotide sequence: TGTGCCAGCAGCTTGAGGACTAGAAACACCGGGGAGCTGTTTTTT.

This clonotype was recorded many times. The V and J genes are TRBV7-6 and TRBJ2-5, with unresolved D. The CDR3 runs 16 residues. The ends were cut back, 1 base at V and 1 base at J, with 13 bases in the middle. Per the germline V gene, CDR1 is SGHVS and CDR2 is FNYEAQ. CDR3 nucleotides: TGTGCCAGCAGCTTAGTTTCATTTGCTATCCAAGAGACCCAGTACTTC. It encodes CASSLVSFAIQETQYF.

There are many counts of this clonotype. The rearrangement uses TRBV24-1 and TRBJ2-1; 7 nucleotides match TRBD1. The CDR3 has 15 amino acids. From germline, CDR1 is KGHDR and CDR2 SFDVKD. J lost 11 bases, V lost 4 bases, and 13 bases had no gene match. The CDR3 DNA sequence: TGTGCCACCAGTGACCCTACCAACCCGACAGGGCAGCAGTTCTTC. Encoded protein: CATSDPTNPTGQQFF.

The chain couples TRBV18 to TRBJ1-5; TRBD1 is a possible D gene (5 bases). Per the germline V gene, CDR1 is KGHSH and CDR2 is LQKENI. V was cut by 2 bases and J by 4 bases, with 6 bases left in between. The CDR3 is 13 residues long. The CDR3 reads CASSPSGNQPQHF. The CDR3 region has the DNA TGTGCCAGCTCACCATCAGGGAATCAGCCCCAGCATTTT.

The table lists this clonotype with many counts. The chain recombines TRBV12-3 or TRBV12-4 with TRBJ1-5, with D possibly TRBD1 on 5 matching bases. V was pared by 8 bases and J by 2 bases, with 13 bases between. This CDR3 region has 14 residues. This chain's CDR3 is CASLYEGGNQPQHF. CDR3 coding DNA: TGTGCCAGCCTTTACGAAGGGGGCAATCAGCCCCAGCATTTT.

Ten or more counts support this clonotype. The chain uses TRBV27 and TRBJ1-1; D uncertain. Germline values: CDR1 MNHEY, CDR2 SMNVEV (reference sequence). The CDR3 extends over 14 amino acids. The V and J ends lost 2 bases and 7 bases respectively, with 14 bases between them. CDR3 coding DNA: TGTGCCAGCAGTTTAAGGGCAGATGGAATTGAAGCTTTCTTT. Its protein product is CASSLRADGIEAFF.

This clonotype was detected many times. This chain joins TRBV6-2 or TRBV6-3 and TRBJ2-1; 7 bases are a match to TRBD1. The V gene's germline CDR1 is MNHEY and CDR2 SVGEGT. V was pared by 5 bases and J by 7 bases, with 2 bases of the junction left unmatched. The CDR3 length is 12 residues. The DNA of the CDR3 is TGTGCCAGCAGTAAACAGGGGAATGAGCAGTTCTTC. This translates into CASSKQGNEQFF.

There are many counts of this clonotype. This sequence joins TRBV20-1 and TRBJ1-1; unclear D gene. Trimming cost V 0 bases and J 8 bases, with 13 bases left between them. This CDR3 comprises 13 residues. The V gene's germline CDR1 is DFQATT and CDR2 SNEGSKA (reference sequence). The CDR3 region has the DNA TGCAGTGCTAGAGATTTTGGTCAGAAAGAAGCTTTCTTT. It encodes CSARDFGQKEAFF.

This clonotype was detected many times. The chain recombines TRBV7-2 with TRBJ2-3; 9 nucleotides agree with TRBD2. V lost 6 bases to trimming and J lost 4 bases; unmatched junction nucleotides: 14. The CDR3 runs to 17 residues. Looked up from germline, CDR1 is SGHTA and CDR2 is FQGNSA. This CDR3 is CASSFLPAGGRSDTQYF. The CDR3 DNA follows: TGTGCCAGCAGTTTTCTTCCAGCGGGAGGAAGGTCAGATACGCAGTATTTT. The complete variable domain, with remaining parts taken from reference TRBV7-2 and TRBJ2-3, reads GAGVSQSPSNKVTEKGKDVELRCDPISGHTALYWYRQSLGQGLEFLIYFQGNSAPDKSGLPSDRFSAERTGGSVSTLTIQRTQQEDSAVYLCASSFLPAGGRSDTQYFGPGTRLTVL.